This TCR beta chain was obtained from a study of a mutant IDH1 vaccine in newly diagnosed glioma. Overall study context: Vaccine administration was initiated 4-6 weeks following radiotherapy alone, or with temozolomide cycles.

The CDR3 runs 15 residues. Trimming stripped 5 bases from V and 5 bases from J, with 16 bases between. The germline gives CDR1 SGHDN, CDR2 FVKESK. As to this clone: The antigen is undetermined.

The time point here: week 5, during vaccination. All doses held 300 ug of mutant IDH1 20-mer peptide, with topical imiquimod. Method: immunoSEQ multiplex PCR; TCRdb's copy keeps in-frame clones and lacks some. The table has 35,000 or so clones, about 86% seen once; the top ten hold more than 20%. The receptor was derived from a man aged 25 to 40 with glioma. The J gene is TRBJ1-5, the V gene TRBV14; maybe TRBD1 (6 bases). The sequencing used PBMCs, collected from a glioma patient whose treatment included an IDH1 peptide vaccine. CDR3 residues: CASSEGGTADQPQHF. CDR3 coding DNA: TGTGCCAGCAGCGAAGGGGGGACGGCCGATCAGCCCCAGCATTTT.